The 2 T cell receptor beta chains below come from one sample, sequenced in a study of T cell responses to AZD1222 COVID-19 vaccine. Assay: immunoSEQ multiplex PCR; the TCRdb copy retains only in-frame clones and omits some. The sample holds approximately 150,000 clones, about 92% seen once. Sequencing used peripheral blood, obtained 28 days after the second AZD1222 dose. These receptors were obtained from an adult who received the AZD1222 COVID-19 vaccine.

The rearrangement links TRBV28 to TRBJ2-2; 7 nucleotides match TRBD2. V shed 2 bases and J 2 bases; nucleotides not matched to a gene: 5. This CDR3 comprises 16 residues. Germline V gene sequence: CDR1 MDHEN, CDR2 SYDVKM. The CDR3, as DNA: TGTGCCAGCAGTTTAACGGGACTACCAAACACCGGGGAGCTGTTTTTT. Translating it yields CASSLTGLPNTGELFF.

The genes are TRBV5-1 and TRBJ2-7; D is ambiguous. Germline V gene data show CDR1 as SGHRS and CDR2 as YFSETQ. The ends were cut back, 4 bases at V and 3 bases at J, with 11 bases in the middle. This CDR3 spans 13 amino acids. Written as DNA, the CDR3 is TGCGCCAGCAGCAACGGAACCTACTACGAGCAGTACTTC. It codes for CASSNGTYYEQYF.